A single sample gave rise to the 5 T cell receptor beta chains below, sequenced in a study of blood T cell repertoires in COVID-19 (dated by TCRdb to the early 2020s). Library preparation was by the immunoSEQ multiplex PCR assay. Sourced from immuneACCESS, this table was stored by TCRdb with only in-frame sequences that have V and J called. A share of the clones is absent; for the studies checked, an unresolved V gene accounts for under half, and the remainder has no known explanation. The sample table records fewer than 350,000 clones; 75% to 90% of these occur just once. 4.5% to 6.5% of the sample rests with the top ten. The sequencing input was PBMCs or T cells enriched from blood (not recorded which). The source of these receptors is a man aged 55 to 69 who had recovered from COVID-19.

The chain employs TRBV7-9 and TRBJ2-7, with TRBD1 as a possible D gene (5 bases). Germline V gene sequence: CDR1 SEHNR, CDR2 FQNEAQ (reference sequence). Trimming took 6 bases from V and 0 from J, leaving 6 bases between them. The CDR3 loop spans 12 amino acids. The CDR3 DNA follows: TGTGCCAGCAGAGGGGTCTCCTACGAGCAGTACTTC. It yields the protein CASRGVSYEQYF.

The chain recombines TRBV19 with TRBJ2-2; D remains ambiguous. Germline assignment: CDR1 LNHDA and CDR2 SQIVND (reference sequence). Trimming took 3 bases from V and 6 from J, leaving 5 bases between them. The CDR3 contains 12 residues. Written as DNA, the CDR3 is TGTGCCAGTAGTATCAGGCCCGGGGAGCTGTTTTTT. Protein product: CASSIRPGELFF. The whole variable domain, remainder taken from reference TRBV19 and TRBJ2-2, is DGGITQSPKYLFRKEGQNVTLSCEQNLNHDAMYWYRQDPGQGLRLIYYSQIVNDFQKGDIAEGYSVSREKKESFPLTVTSAQKNPTAFYLCASSIRPGELFFGEGSRLTVL.

The chain links TRBV19 to TRBJ1-5; TRBD1 matches at 8 bases. This CDR3 spans 15 amino acids. The V and J ends lost 5 bases and 4 bases, in that order; junction bases with no gene match: 7. Germline V gene lookup returns CDR1 LNHDA and CDR2 SQIVND (reference sequence). The CDR3 region has the DNA TGTGCCAGTAGTCTCCAAACAGGGGGGAATCAGCCCCAGCATTTT. This gives the protein CASSLQTGGNQPQHF.

This sequence joins TRBV6-7 and TRBJ2-7, with 7 bases aligning to TRBD2. TRBV6-7 carries the ORF label, with uncertain function. There are 17 residues in the CDR3. Trimming cost V 6 bases and J 0 bases; bases outside gene matches: 14. CDR3 region: CASSPAPPSGSSYEQYF. The CDR3, as DNA: TGTGCCAGCAGCCCCGCACCTCCTAGCGGAAGCTCCTACGAGCAGTACTTC.

This clone was detected once. CDR3 amino acids: CASSSRPRGSSYNEQFF. The DNA for the CDR3 is TGTGCCAGCAGTTCGCGACCTCGTGGGAGCTCCTACAATGAGCAGTTCTTC. V is TRBV27 and J is TRBJ2-1, with TRBD2 as a possible D gene (5 bases). Germline loops: CDR1 MNHEY, CDR2 SMNVEV (reference sequence). Trimming left V 4 bases short and J 0 bases short, with 16 bases between. CDR3 length: 17 amino acids.